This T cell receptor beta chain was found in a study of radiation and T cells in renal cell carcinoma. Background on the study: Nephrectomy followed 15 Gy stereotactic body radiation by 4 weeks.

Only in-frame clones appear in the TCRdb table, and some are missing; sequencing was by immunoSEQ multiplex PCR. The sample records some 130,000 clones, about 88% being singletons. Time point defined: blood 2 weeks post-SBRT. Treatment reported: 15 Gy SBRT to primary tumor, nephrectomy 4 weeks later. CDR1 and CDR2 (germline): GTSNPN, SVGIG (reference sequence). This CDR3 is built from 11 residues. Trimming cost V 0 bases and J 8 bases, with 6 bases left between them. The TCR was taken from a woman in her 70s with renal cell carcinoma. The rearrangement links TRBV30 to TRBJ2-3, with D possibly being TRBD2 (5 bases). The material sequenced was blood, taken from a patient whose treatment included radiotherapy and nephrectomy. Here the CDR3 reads CAWSVRGTQYF. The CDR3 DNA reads TGTGCCTGGAGTGTACGGGGTACGCAGTATTTT.